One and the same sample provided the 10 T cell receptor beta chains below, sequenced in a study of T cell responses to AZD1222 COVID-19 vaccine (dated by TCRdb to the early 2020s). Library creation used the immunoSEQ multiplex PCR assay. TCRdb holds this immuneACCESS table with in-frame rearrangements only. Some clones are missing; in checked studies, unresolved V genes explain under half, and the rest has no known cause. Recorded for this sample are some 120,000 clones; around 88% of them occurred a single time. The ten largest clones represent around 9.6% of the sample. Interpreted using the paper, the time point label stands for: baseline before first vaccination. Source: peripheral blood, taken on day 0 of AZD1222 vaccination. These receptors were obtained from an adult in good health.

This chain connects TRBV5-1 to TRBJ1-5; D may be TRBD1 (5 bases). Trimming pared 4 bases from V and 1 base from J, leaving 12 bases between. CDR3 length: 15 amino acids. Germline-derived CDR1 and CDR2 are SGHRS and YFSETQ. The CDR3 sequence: CASSVGTVSNQPQHF. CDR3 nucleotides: TGCGCCAGCAGCGTCGGGACTGTCAGCAATCAGCCCCAGCATTTT. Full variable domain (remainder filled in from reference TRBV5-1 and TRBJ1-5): KAGVTQTPRYLIKTRGQQVTLSCSPISGHRSVSWYQQTPGQGLQFLFEYFSETQRNKGNFPGRFSGRQFSNSRSEMNVSTLELGDSALYLCASSVGTVSNQPQHFGDGTRLSIL.

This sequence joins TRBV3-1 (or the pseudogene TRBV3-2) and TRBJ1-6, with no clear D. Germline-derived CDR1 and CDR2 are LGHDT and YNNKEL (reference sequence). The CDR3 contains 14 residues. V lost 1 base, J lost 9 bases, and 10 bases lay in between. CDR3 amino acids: CASSQVTSSSPLHF. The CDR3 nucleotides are TGTGCCAGCAGCCAAGTTACGTCAAGTTCACCCCTCCACTTT.

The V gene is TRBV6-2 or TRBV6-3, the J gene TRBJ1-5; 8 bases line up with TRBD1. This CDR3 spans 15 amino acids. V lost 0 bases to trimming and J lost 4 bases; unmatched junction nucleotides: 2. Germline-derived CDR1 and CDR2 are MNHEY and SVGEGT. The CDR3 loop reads CASSYSYRGNQPQHF. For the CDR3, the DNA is TGTGCCAGCAGTTACTCGTACAGGGGGAATCAGCCCCAGCATTTT.

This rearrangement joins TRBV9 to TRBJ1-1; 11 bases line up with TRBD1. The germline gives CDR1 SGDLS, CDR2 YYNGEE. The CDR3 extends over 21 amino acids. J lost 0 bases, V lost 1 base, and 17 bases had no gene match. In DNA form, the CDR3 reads TGTGCCAGCAGCGTACTACCGGGGACAGGGGGACCCTACAGGATGAACACTGAAGCTTTCTTT. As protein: CASSVLPGTGGPYRMNTEAFF.

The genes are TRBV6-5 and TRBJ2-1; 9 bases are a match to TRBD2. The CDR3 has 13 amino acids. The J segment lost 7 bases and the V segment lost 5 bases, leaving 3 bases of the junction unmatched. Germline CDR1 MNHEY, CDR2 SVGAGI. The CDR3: CASSRTSANEQFF. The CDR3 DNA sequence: TGTGCCAGCAGTCGGACTAGCGCGAATGAGCAGTTCTTC.

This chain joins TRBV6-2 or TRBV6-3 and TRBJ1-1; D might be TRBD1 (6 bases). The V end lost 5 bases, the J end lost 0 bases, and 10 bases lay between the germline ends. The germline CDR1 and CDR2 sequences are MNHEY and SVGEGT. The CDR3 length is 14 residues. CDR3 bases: TGTGCCAGCAGTGATCAGGGGATGAACACTGAAGCTTTCTTT. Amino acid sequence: CASSDQGMNTEAFF.

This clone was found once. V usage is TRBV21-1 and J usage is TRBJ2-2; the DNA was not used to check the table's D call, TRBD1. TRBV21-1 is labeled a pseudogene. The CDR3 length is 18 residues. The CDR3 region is CASSKALSRYGNTGELFF. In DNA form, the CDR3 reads TGTGCCAGCAGCAAAGCGCTTTCCAGGTACGGGAACACCGGGGAGCTGTTTTTT.

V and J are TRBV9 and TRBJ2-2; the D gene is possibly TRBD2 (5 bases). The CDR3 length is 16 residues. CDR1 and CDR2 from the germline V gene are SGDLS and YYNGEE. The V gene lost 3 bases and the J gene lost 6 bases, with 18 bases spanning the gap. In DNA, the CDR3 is TGTGCCAGCAGCGAGACGGCTTACGGGGTCGCCGGGGAGCTGTTTTTT. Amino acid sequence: CASSETAYGVAGELFF.

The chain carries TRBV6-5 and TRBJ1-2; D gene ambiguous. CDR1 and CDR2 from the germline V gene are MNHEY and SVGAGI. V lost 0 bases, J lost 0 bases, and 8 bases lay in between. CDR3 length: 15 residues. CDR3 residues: CASSYSYIANYGYTF. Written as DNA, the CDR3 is TGTGCCAGCAGTTACTCGTACATCGCTAACTATGGCTACACCTTC.

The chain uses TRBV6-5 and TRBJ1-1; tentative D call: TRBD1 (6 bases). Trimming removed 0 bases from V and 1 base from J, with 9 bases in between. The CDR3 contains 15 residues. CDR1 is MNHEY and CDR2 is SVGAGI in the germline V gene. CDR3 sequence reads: CASSYSGRGNTEAFF. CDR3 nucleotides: TGTGCCAGCAGTTACTCGGGCAGGGGGAACACTGAAGCTTTCTTT.